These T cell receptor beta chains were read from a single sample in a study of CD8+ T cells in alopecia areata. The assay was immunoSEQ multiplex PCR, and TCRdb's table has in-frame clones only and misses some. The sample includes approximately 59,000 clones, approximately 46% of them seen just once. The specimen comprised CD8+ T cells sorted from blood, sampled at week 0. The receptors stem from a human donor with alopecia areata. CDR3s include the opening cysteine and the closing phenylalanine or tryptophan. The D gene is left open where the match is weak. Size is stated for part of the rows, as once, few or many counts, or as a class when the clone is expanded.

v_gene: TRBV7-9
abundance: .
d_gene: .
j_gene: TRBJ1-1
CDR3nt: TGTGCCAGCAGCTTAGTAGGGGGGGCGAACACTGAAGCTTTCTTT
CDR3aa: CASSLVGGANTEAFF

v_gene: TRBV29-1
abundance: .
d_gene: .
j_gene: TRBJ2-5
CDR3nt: TGCAGCGTTCTTGTGCCCCCGGGGACCCAGTACTTC
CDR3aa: CSVLVPPGTQYF

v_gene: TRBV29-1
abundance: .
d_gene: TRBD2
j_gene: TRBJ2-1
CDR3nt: TGCAGCGTTGGGGTAGCGGGAGTGGAGAATGAGCAGTTCTTC
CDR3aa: CSVGVAGVENEQFF

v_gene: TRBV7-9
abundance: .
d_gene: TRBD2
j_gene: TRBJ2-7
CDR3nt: TGTGCCAGCAGCTTTGGACTAGCCCCCAGCGAGCAGTACTTC
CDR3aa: CASSFGLAPSEQYF

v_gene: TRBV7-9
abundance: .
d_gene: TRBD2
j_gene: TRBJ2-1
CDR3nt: TGTGCCAGCAGCTTCGTTCCAGCGGGAGGGACTCTGAATGAGCAGTTCTTC
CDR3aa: CASSFVPAGGTLNEQFF

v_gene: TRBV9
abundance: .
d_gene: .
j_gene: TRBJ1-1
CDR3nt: TGTGCCAGCAGCACAATTCCAGGGGACACTGAAGCTTTCTTT
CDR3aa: CASSTIPGDTEAFF

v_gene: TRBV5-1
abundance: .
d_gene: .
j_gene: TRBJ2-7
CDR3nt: TGCGCCAGCAGCTTGCAAGGGCGGAACGAGCAGTACTTC
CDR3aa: CASSLQGRNEQYF

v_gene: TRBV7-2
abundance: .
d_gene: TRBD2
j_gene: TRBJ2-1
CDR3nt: TGTGCCAGCAGCCCTGGACTAGCGGGACACAATGAGCAGTTCTTC
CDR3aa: CASSPGLAGHNEQFF

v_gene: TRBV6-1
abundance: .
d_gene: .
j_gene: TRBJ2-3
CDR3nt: TGTGCCAGCCGCCTTCGTACGTTAGGCACAGATACGCAGTATTTT
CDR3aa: CASRLRTLGTDTQYF

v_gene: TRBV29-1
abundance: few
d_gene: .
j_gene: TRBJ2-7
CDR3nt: TGCAGCGTTTTCTCTGGGGAGCAGTACTTC
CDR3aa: CSVFSGEQYF

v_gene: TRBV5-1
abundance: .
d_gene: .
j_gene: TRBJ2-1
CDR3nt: TGCGCCAGCAGCTTGACGAGCTCCTACAATGAGCAGTTCTTC
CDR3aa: CASSLTSSYNEQFF

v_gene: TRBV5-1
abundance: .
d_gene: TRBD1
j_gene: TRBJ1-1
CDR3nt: TGCGCCAGCAGCTCCGGACAGGGGCGCGCTGAAGCTTTCTTT
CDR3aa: CASSSGQGRAEAFF

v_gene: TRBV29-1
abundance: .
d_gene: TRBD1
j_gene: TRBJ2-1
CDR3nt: TGCAGCCTAAGGACAGGGGGTGACAATGAGCAGTTCTTC
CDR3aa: CSLRTGGDNEQFF

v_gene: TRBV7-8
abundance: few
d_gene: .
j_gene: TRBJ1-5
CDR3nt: TGTGCCAGCAGCGCCGACAATCAGCCCCAGCATTTT
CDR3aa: CASSADNQPQHF

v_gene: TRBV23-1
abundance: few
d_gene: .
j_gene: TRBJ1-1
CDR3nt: TGCGCCAGCAGTCAAGGGAGGAACACTGAAGCTTTCTTT
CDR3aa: CASSQGRNTEAFF

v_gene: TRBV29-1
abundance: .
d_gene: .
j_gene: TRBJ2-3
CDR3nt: TGCAGCCCAAGGGTCACAGGCGTTGGCACAGATACGCAGTATTTT
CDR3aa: CSPRVTGVGTDTQYF

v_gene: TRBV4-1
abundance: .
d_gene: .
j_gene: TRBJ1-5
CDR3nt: TGCGCCAGCAGCCAAGAACTGGGAAGGGGAAATCAGCCCCAGCATTTT
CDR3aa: CASSQELGRGNQPQHF

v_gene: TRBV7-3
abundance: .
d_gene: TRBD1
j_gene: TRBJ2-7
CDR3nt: TGTGCCAGCAGCCCCTCGACAGGGTCATCCTACGAGCAGTACTTC
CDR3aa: CASSPSTGSSYEQYF

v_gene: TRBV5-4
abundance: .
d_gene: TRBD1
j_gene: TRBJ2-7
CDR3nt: TGTGCCAGCAGCTACGGGACAGCCTACGAGCAGTACTTC
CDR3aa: CASSYGTAYEQYF

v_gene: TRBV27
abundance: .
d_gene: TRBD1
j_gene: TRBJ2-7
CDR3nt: TGTGCCAGCAGTCATGGGACAGCCTCCTACGAGCAGTACTTC
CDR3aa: CASSHGTASYEQYF

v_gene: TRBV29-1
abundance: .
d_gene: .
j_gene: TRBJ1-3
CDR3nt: TGCAGCGCACCCCGTAGGCCCCTAGGTGGAAACACCATATATTTT
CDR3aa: CSAPRRPLGGNTIYF

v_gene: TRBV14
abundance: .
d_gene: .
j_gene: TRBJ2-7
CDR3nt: TGTGCCAGCAGCCAAGTGCGCGGAGAGCAGTACTTC
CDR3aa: CASSQVRGEQYF

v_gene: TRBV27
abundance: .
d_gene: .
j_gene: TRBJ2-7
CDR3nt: TGTGCCAGCAGTTTATACCGGGAGAAAGCCTACGAGCAGTACTTC
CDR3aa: CASSLYREKAYEQYF

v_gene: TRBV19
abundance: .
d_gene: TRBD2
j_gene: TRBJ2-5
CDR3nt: TGTGCCAGTAGTGAGGGTAGCGGGAGGACTCAAGAGACCCAGTACTTC
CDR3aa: CASSEGSGRTQETQYF

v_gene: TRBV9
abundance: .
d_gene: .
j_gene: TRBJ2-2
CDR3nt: TGTGCCAGCAGCGTAGCGGGAGCCCTCGTGGGCACCGGGGAGCTGTTTTTT
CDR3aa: CASSVAGALVGTGELFF

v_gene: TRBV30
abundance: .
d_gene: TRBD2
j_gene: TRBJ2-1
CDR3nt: TGTGCCTGGAGTGTTGCGGGAGGATCCCCCTCCTACAATGAGCAGTTCTTC
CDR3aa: CAWSVAGGSPSYNEQFF

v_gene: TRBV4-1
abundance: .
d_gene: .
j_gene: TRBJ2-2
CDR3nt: TGCGCCAGCAGCCAGGGCGCAGGGGGGTCCGGGGAGCTGTTTTTT
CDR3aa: CASSQGAGGSGELFF

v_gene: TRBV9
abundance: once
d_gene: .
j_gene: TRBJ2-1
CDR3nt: TGTGCCAGCAGCGTAGCGGACAGACACAATGAGCAGTTCTTC
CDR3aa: CASSVADRHNEQFF

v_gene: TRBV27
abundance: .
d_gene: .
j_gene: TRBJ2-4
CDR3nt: TGTGCCAGCAGTTCCCGTCCAGATTCCAAAAACATTCAGTACTTC
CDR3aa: CASSSRPDSKNIQYF

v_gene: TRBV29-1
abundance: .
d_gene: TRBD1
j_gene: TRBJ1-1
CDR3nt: TGCAGCGTCCAAGACAGGGTGAACACTGAAGCTTTCTTT
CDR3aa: CSVQDRVNTEAFF

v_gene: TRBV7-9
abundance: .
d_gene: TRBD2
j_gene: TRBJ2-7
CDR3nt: TGTGCCAGCAGCGCGGGGGTTAGCGGCTACGAGCAGTACTTC
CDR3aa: CASSAGVSGYEQYF

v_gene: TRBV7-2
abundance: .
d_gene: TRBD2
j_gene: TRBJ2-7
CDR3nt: TGTGCCAGCAGCCCCAGCTTTAGCGGGAATAACTACGAGCAGTACTTC
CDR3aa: CASSPSFSGNNYEQYF

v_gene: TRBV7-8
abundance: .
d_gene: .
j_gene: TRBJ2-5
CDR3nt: TGTGCCAGCAGCTCATGGACGGGTCAAGAGACCCAGTACTTC
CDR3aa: CASSSWTGQETQYF

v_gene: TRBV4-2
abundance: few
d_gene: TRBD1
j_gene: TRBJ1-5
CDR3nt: TGTGCCAGCAGCCAGGAACAGGGGATGGCAAATCAGCCCCAGCATTTT
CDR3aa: CASSQEQGMANQPQHF

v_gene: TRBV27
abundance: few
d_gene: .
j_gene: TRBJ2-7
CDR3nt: TGTGCCAGCAGTTCAGGAGGGTACAACGAGCAGTACTTC
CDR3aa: CASSSGGYNEQYF

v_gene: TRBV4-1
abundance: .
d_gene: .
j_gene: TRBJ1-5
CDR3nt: TGCGCCAGCAGCCAAGAGGAACTCCTCTCGGGCAATCAGCCCCAGCATTTT
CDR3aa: CASSQEELLSGNQPQHF

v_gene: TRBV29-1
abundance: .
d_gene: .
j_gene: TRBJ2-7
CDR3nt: TGCAGCGTTATTGTTTCCTACGAGCAGTACTTC
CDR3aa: CSVIVSYEQYF

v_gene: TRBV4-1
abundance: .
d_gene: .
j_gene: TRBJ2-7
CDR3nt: TGCGCCAGCAGCCAAGATTGGGCGGCACCTTACGAGCAGTACTTC
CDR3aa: CASSQDWAAPYEQYF

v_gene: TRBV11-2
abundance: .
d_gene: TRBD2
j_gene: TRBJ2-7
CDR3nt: TGTGCCAGCAACCTAGCGGGAGGGCTATACGAGCAGTACTTC
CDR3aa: CASNLAGGLYEQYF

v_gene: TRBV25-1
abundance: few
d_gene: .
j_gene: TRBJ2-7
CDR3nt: TGTGCCAGCAGCACAGGGTCCTACGAGCAGTACTTC
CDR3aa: CASSTGSYEQYF

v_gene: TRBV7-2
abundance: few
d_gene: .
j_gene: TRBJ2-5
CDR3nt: TGTGCCAGCAGCTTTCGCTACCAGGTCGACGGGATGCGAGAGACCCAGTACTTC
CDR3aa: CASSFRYQVDGMRETQYF

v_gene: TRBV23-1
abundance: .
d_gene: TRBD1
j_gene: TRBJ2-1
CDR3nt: TGCGCCCCGACCGGGGACAGATACAATGAGCAGTTCTTC
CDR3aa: CAPTGDRYNEQFF

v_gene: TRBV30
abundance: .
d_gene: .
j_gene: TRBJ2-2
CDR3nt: TGTGCCTGGAGTGTACAGGGAAGAATCGGGGAGCTGTTTTTT
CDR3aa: CAWSVQGRIGELFF